These T cell receptor beta chains were read from a single sample in a study of cytomegalovirus exposure and HLA in healthy donors. Some clones are missing from TCRdb's copy, which holds only in-frame ones; the method was immunoSEQ multiplex PCR. Among over 110,000 clones, 82% were seen once, and the ten largest hold less than 3%. Material for sequencing was PBMCs. Source of these receptors: a male donor in good health and CMV-seronegative. CDR3s include the opening cysteine and the closing phenylalanine or tryptophan. Each record gives: J gene, V gene, clone size, D gene, CDR3 DNA, CDR3 protein. A D gene is named only where the DNA matches it firmly. A clone size is listed for some rows: how often the clone was seen (once, few, many), or a class if it is expanded.

j_call: TRBJ2-7
v_call: TRBV4-1
clone_size: -
d_call: TRBD1
cdr3_nt: TGCGCCAGCAGCTCGCCGCGGACAGGGCTCAACGAGCAGTACTTC
cdr3_aa: CASSSPRTGLNEQYF

j_call: TRBJ2-1
v_call: TRBV4-1
clone_size: -
d_call: -
cdr3_nt: TGCGCCAGCAGCCAGCAGTTCGGGAGTTTTGAGCAGTTCTTC
cdr3_aa: CASSQQFGSFEQFF

j_call: TRBJ2-3
v_call: TRBV2
clone_size: -
d_call: -
cdr3_nt: TGTGCCAGCAGGGGGTTCGTAAGGGGGACAGATACGCAGTATTTT
cdr3_aa: CASRGFVRGTDTQYF

j_call: TRBJ2-2
v_call: TRBV27
clone_size: -
d_call: -
cdr3_nt: TGTGCCAGCAGTTTTAGCACCGGGGAGCTGTTTTTT
cdr3_aa: CASSFSTGELFF

j_call: TRBJ1-1
v_call: TRBV30
clone_size: -
d_call: -
cdr3_nt: TGTGCCTGGGGGGGAGGTGGCACTGAAGCTTTCTTT
cdr3_aa: CAWGGGGTEAFF

j_call: TRBJ2-3
v_call: TRBV7-8
clone_size: once
d_call: TRBD2
cdr3_nt: TGTGCCAGCAGCTTAGCTCTTGGGGAGGGCGCAGATACGCAGTATTTT
cdr3_aa: CASSLALGEGADTQYF

j_call: TRBJ2-1
v_call: TRBV7-3
clone_size: once
d_call: -
cdr3_nt: TGTGCCAGCAGCTTAACCCCCGTATACAATGAGCAGTTCTTC
cdr3_aa: CASSLTPVYNEQFF

j_call: TRBJ2-5
v_call: TRBV9
clone_size: -
d_call: TRBD1
cdr3_nt: TGTGCCAGCAGCTCAACAGGGGCCTCGGAGACCCAGTACTTC
cdr3_aa: CASSSTGASETQYF

j_call: TRBJ1-5
v_call: TRBV19
clone_size: -
d_call: -
cdr3_nt: TGTGCCAGTAGTATAAGTCACAACCAGTATTATCAGCCCCAGCATTTT
cdr3_aa: CASSISHNQYYQPQHF

j_call: TRBJ2-7
v_call: TRBV6-6
clone_size: -
d_call: -
cdr3_nt: TGTGCCAGCAGTTACACCAGAAGCTCCTACGAGCAGTACTTC
cdr3_aa: CASSYTRSSYEQYF

j_call: TRBJ2-7
v_call: TRBV5-1
clone_size: -
d_call: TRBD2
cdr3_nt: TGCGCCAGCAGCGGACTAGCGGGAGGGTCCTACGAGCAGTACTTC
cdr3_aa: CASSGLAGGSYEQYF

j_call: TRBJ2-2
v_call: TRBV7-6
clone_size: -
d_call: TRBD2
cdr3_nt: TGTGCCAGCAGTGGGGGACTAGCGGGAGGGCACAACACCGGGGAGCTGTTTTTT
cdr3_aa: CASSGGLAGGHNTGELFF

j_call: TRBJ2-1
v_call: TRBV27
clone_size: -
d_call: TRBD2
cdr3_nt: TGTGCCAGCACCTCATTCGGACTAGCGGGCTCCAATGAGCAGTTCTTC
cdr3_aa: CASTSFGLAGSNEQFF

j_call: TRBJ2-5
v_call: TRBV5-4
clone_size: -
d_call: -
cdr3_nt: TGTGCCAGCACCGGTCGAGGGCGCCAAGAGACCCAGTACTTC
cdr3_aa: CASTGRGRQETQYF

j_call: TRBJ2-3
v_call: TRBV6-4
clone_size: -
d_call: -
cdr3_nt: TGTGCCAGCAGCCCCGGGAGCACAGATACGCAGTATTTT
cdr3_aa: CASSPGSTDTQYF

j_call: TRBJ2-5
v_call: TRBV15
clone_size: -
d_call: -
cdr3_nt: TGTGCCACCAGCAGAGATTCAGCGGGAGAGACCCAGTACTTC
cdr3_aa: CATSRDSAGETQYF